Below are 14 T cell receptor beta chains sequenced from a single sample in a study of cytomegalovirus exposure and HLA in healthy donors. TCRdb keeps only in-frame clones here, not all; method: immunoSEQ multiplex PCR. This sample has under 75,000 clones, with about 96% found just once. Source material: PBMCs. The receptor source for this set is a woman aged 18-30 years in good health and CMV-seronegative.

This clone was observed a handful of times. The CDR3 DNA follows: TGTGCCAGCAGCCAAGATCAAACTAGCGACGAGCTGTTTTTT. Residues: CASSQDQTSDELFF. The chain combines TRBV4-2 with TRBJ2-2; 7 bases map to TRBD2. CDR3 length: 14 amino acids. Germline CDR1 reads LGHNA; CDR2 reads YNFKEQ. V shed 0 bases, J shed 11 bases, and the junction held 6 bases outside the gene matches.

The rearrangement joins TRBV14 to TRBJ2-5; 7 positions match TRBD1. Losses at the gene ends were 1 base for V and 13 bases for J; bases not matched to a gene: 18. The CDR3 has 16 residues. The germline gives CDR1 SGHDN, CDR2 FVKESK. CDR3 coding DNA: TGTGCCAGCAGCCAAGGGCCCGGGACAGCCCGAGTCCCTTTGTACTTC. Its protein product is CASSQGPGTARVPLYF.

The V call is TRBV18, the J call TRBJ2-3, with 7 bases aligning to TRBD2. Trimming cost V 0 bases and J 4 bases; bases outside gene matches: 4. The CDR3 is made up of 15 amino acids. Germline V lookup: CDR1 KGHSH, CDR2 LQKENI. CDR3 sequence: CASSPPGLPADTQYF. CDR3 DNA sequence: TGTGCCAGCTCACCACCGGGACTACCTGCAGATACGCAGTATTTT.

This clone was detected only once. The rearrangement joins TRBV19 to TRBJ1-3; D is possibly TRBD1 (5 bases). The CDR3 extends over 13 amino acids. CDR1 and CDR2 from the germline V gene are LNHDA and SQIVND (reference sequence). V lost 7 bases and J 3 bases, leaving 10 bases between the germline ends. CDR3 amino acids: CASISRDGNTIYF. The CDR3 DNA reads as TGTGCCAGTATCTCCAGGGATGGAAACACCATATATTTT.

The chain couples TRBV4-3 to TRBJ2-4; 7 bases align to TRBD2. The CDR3 spans 15 residues. Germline V gives CDR1 LGHNA, CDR2 YSLEER. Trimming took 1 base from V and 1 from J; bases not matched to a gene: 1. The CDR3 region is CASSQVGGAKNIQYF. In DNA, the CDR3 is TGCGCCAGCAGCCAAGTCGGGGGGGCCAAAAACATTCAGTACTTC.

The CDR3 spells CASSETPWGGGTEAFF. CDR3 coding DNA: TGTGCCAGCAGTGAAACCCCCTGGGGAGGGGGTACTGAAGCTTTCTTT. The rearrangement uses TRBV25-1 and TRBJ1-1, with D possibly TRBD1 on 6 matching bases. CDR3 length: 16 amino acids. The ends were cut back, 2 bases at V and 5 bases at J, with 18 bases in the middle. Germline CDR1 and CDR2: MGHDK and SYGVNS.

A single count supports this clone. V and J are TRBV28 and TRBJ2-7; TRBD1 matches at 7 bases. The trim removed 2 bases at V and 1 base at J, leaving 2 bases unmatched. Germline lookup yields CDR1 MDHEN and CDR2 SYDVKM. The CDR3 is made up of 14 amino acids. CDR3 DNA sequence: TGTGCCAGCAGTTTAGGGGACAGATCCTACGAGCAGTACTTC. Protein product: CASSLGDRSYEQYF. The full variable domain, in which reference TRBV28 and TRBJ2-7 provide the parts outside the CDR3, is DVKVTQSSRYLVKRTGEKVFLECVQDMDHENMFWYRQDPGLGLRLIYFSYDVKMKEKGDIPEGYSVSREKKERFSLILESASTNQTSMYLCASSLGDRSYEQYFGPGTRLTVT.

The CDR3 bases are TGTGCCAGCAGCCCCCCGGGTGGGTCTGGAAACACCATATATTTT. This translates into CASSPPGGSGNTIYF. V is TRBV7-8 and J is TRBJ1-3, with D hard to call. The CDR3 consists of 15 residues. Per germline, CDR1 SGHVS and CDR2 FQNEAQ. V was pared by 5 bases and J by 1 base, with 12 bases between.

The V call is TRBV21-1, the J call TRBJ2-7; the table assigns TRBD1, which was not confirmed against the DNA. TRBV21-1 is tagged as a pseudogene. The CDR3 is 14 residues long. The CDR3 sequence: CARLRGQVLYEQYF. CDR3 in DNA: TGTGCCAGACTCCGGGGACAGGTTCTCTACGAGCAGTACTTC.

A single count supports this clone. This chain connects TRBV6-5 to TRBJ2-5; D is possibly TRBD2 (6 bases). The CDR3 length is 13 residues. The V gene's germline CDR1 is MNHEY and CDR2 SVGAGI. V was cut by 6 bases and J by 1 base, with 9 bases left in between. The CDR3 bases are TGTGCCAGCAGCCGGACTACCCAAGAGACCCAGTACTTC. Its translation is CASSRTTQETQYF.

V is TRBV2 and J is TRBJ2-5, with 10 bases lining up with TRBD2. J was trimmed by 5 bases and V by 10 bases; bases with no gene match: 4. CDR1 is SNHLY and CDR2 is FYNNEI in the germline V gene. This CDR3 spans 12 amino acids. CDR3 DNA sequence: TGTGCCACGGTGACTAGCGGGGAGACCCAGTACTTC. This translates into CATVTSGETQYF.

The genes are TRBV28 and TRBJ1-2, with 10 bases aligning to TRBD1. There are 16 residues in the CDR3. J gave up 6 bases and V 1 base, and 8 bases lay outside the gene matches. The germline V gene has CDR1 MDHEN and CDR2 SYDVKM. CDR3 protein: CASSLSLGTGVDGYTF. CDR3 sequence (DNA): TGTGCCAGCAGTTTATCCCTCGGGACAGGGGTGGATGGCTACACCTTC.

V and J are TRBV15 and TRBJ2-4; a weak D match, TRBD1 (6 bases). This CDR3 has 18 residues. Looked up from germline, CDR1 is LNHNV and CDR2 is YYDKDF (reference sequence). Deletions cut 1 base from V and 0 bases from J, with 16 bases between. The CDR3: CATSRVRGTSLAKNIQYF. CDR3 coding DNA: TGTGCCACCAGCAGAGTGAGGGGGACCTCCCTAGCCAAAAACATTCAGTACTTC.

The V and J genes are TRBV27 and TRBJ1-2; D uncertain. This CDR3 region has 16 residues. The V gene lost 0 bases and the J gene lost 3 bases, with 14 bases spanning the gap. The germline CDR1 and CDR2 sequences are MNHEY and SMNVEV (reference sequence). The CDR3: CASSLSGSSNYYGYTF. The CDR3 bases are TGTGCCAGCAGTTTATCGGGCAGCAGCAACTACTATGGCTACACCTTC.